This T cell receptor (beta chain) emerged from a study of chemoradiotherapy in HPV16-positive cancers (dated 2022 in TCRdb). Describing the broader study: Functional T-cell assays on cells from a couple of HPV16-positive patients defined candidate HPV-specific T-cell clones and common TCR motifs. Next, the candidate HPV-specific TCRs and motifs were followed in TCR repertoires from under 95 patients with HPV-related cancers. Whether T-cell immunity against the HPV oncoproteins E6 and E7 changes during chemoradiotherapy and whether survival is affected by this immunity were examined in the study. Study-wide conclusions, independent of this receptor: The functional definition of HPV-specific T cells was derived from only a couple of HPV16-positive patients, and the survival association was reported for HPV16-positive patients. In HPV16-positive patients, expansion of HPV-responsive T cells during chemoradiotherapy was associated with improved recurrence-free survival. Expansion of candidate HPV-specific clones and E7-related TCR motifs was observed in the tumor microenvironment during treatment, whereas no such expansion was observed for non-HPV-specific T cells.

Library preparation employed the immunoSEQ multiplex PCR assay. The clones in this table, taken by TCRdb from immuneACCESS, are in-frame only. Not every clone is retained; where verified, under half of the shortfall comes from an unresolved V gene, and the cause of the rest is unknown. The sample data list roughly 25,000 clones, and roughly 87% of these were observed just once. The ten top clones hold roughly 4.5% of the sample. Reading from cysteine to phenylalanine, the CDR3 counts 15 amino acids. Only the CDR3 portion is preserved as DNA: 45 bases, with reading frame beginning at the first base. V loses 1 base, J loses 8 bases, and the germline ends lie 12 bases apart. CDR1 and CDR2 were assigned from the germline V gene as MNHNS and SASEGT. On this clone itself: The specificity of this receptor is unknown. Base qualities are not recorded, but no much larger clone differs from it by a single base.

Repertoires were sampled repeatedly over the course of chemoradiotherapy so that clonal expansion in the tumor microenvironment could be followed. This clonotype was obtained from a human donor with HPV-associated anogenital cancer. The source was blood, collected from a patient who underwent chemoradiotherapy. The chain links TRBV6-1 with TRBJ1-6, and perhaps TRBD1 as D gene, on 5 matching bases. The CDR3 has the sequence CASSEGGIPYSPLHF. The bases read TGTGCCAGCAGTGAAGGGGGGATCCCTTATTCACCCCTCCACTTT.